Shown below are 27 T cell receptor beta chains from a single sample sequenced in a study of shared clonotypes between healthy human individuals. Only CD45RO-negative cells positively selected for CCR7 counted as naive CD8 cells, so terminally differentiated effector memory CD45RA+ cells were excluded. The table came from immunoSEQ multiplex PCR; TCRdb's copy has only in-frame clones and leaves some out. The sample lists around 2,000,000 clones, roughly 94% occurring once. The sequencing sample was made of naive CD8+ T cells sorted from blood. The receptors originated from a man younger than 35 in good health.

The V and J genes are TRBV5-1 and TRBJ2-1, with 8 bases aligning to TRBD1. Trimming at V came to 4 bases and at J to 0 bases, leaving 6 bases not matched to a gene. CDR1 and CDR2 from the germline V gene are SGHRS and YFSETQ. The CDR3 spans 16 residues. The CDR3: CASSITGTGSYNEQFF. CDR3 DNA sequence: TGCGCCAGCAGCATCACCGGGACAGGCTCCTACAATGAGCAGTTCTTC.

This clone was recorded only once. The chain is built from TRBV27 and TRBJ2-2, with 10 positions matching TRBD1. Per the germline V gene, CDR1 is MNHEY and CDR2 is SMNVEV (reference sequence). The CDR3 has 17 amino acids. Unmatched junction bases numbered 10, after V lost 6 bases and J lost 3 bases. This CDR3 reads CASSTAGTGEHTGELFF. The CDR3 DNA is TGTGCCAGCAGCACCGCCGGGACAGGGGAGCACACCGGGGAGCTGTTTTTT.

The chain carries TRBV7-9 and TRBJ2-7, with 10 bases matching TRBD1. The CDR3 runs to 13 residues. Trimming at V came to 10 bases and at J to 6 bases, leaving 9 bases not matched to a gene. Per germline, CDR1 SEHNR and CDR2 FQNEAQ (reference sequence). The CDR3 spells CAIQATGGIEQYF. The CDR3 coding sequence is TGTGCCATTCAGGCGACAGGGGGCATCGAGCAGTACTTC.

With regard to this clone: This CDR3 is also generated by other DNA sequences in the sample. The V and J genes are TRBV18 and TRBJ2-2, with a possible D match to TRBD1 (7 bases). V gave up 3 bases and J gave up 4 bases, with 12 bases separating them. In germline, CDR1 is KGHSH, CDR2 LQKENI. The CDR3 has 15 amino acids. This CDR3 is CASSPPGGRTGELFF. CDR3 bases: TGTGCCAGCTCACCCCCAGGGGGGCGCACCGGGGAGCTGTTTTTT.

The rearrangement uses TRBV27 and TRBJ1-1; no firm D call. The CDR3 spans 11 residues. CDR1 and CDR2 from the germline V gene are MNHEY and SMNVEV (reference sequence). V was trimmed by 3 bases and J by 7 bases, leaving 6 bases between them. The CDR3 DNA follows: TGTGCCAGCAGTTTCTTTGGTGAAGCTTTCTTT. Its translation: CASSFFGEAFF.

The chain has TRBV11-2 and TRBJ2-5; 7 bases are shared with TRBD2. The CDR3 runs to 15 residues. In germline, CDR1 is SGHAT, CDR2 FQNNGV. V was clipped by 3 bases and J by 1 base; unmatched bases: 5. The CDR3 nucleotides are TGTGCCAGCAGCTTCGGCGGGAGTTTCCAAGAGACCCAGTACTTC. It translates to CASSFGGSFQETQYF.

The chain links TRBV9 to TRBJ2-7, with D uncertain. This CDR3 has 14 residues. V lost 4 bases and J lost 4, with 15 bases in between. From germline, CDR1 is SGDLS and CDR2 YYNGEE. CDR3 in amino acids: CASSPPEMDYEQYF. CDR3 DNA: TGTGCCAGCAGCCCCCCAGAAATGGATTACGAGCAGTACTTC.

The CDR3 spells CASRVSRPRPSYEQYF. CDR3 sequence (DNA): TGTGCCAGCAGGGTCAGCAGGCCGCGGCCCTCCTACGAGCAGTACTTC. J is TRBJ2-7 and V is TRBV6-4; D not resolved. The CDR3 totals 16 residues. CDR1 is MRHNA, CDR2 SNTAGT, per germline. The ends were cut back, 6 bases at V and 0 bases at J, with 18 bases in the middle.

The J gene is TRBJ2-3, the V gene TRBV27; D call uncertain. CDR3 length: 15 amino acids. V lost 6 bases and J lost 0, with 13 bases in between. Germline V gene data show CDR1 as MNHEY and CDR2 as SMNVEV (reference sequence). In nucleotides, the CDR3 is TGTGCCAGCAGCCCCGCCCCCTCAAGCACAGATACGCAGTATTTT. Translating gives CASSPAPSSTDTQYF.

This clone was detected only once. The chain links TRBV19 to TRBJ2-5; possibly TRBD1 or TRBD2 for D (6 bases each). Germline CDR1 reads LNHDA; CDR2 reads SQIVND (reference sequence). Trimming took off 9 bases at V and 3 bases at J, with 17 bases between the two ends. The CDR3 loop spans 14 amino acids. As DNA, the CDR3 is TGTGCCAGCGCGGACTACAGGACAGAAGAGACCCAGTACTTC. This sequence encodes CASADYRTEETQYF.

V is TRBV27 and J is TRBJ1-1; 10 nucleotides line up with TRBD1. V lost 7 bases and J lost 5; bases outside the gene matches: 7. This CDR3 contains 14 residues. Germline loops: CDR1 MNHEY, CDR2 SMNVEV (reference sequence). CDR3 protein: CASTSGTGVTEAFF. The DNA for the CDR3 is TGTGCCAGCACATCGGGGACAGGGGTGACTGAAGCTTTCTTT.

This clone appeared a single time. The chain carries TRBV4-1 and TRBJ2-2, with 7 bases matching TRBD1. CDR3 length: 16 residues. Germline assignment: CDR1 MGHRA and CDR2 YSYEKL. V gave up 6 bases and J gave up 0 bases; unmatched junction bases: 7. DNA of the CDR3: TGCGCCAGCAGTCCAACAGGGGCCCCGAACACCGGGGAGCTGTTTTTT. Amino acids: CASSPTGAPNTGELFF.

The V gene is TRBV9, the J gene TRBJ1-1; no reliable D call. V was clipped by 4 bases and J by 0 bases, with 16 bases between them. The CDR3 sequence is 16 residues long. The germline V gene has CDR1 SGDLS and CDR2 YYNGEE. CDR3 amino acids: CASSLPPEGVNTEAFF. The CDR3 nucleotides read TGTGCCAGCAGCCTCCCCCCGGAGGGTGTGAACACTGAAGCTTTCTTT.

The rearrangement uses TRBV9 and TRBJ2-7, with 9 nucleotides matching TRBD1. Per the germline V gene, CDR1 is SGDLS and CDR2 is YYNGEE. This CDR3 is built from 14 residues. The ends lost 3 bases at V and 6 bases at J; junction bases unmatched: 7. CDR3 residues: CASSAGTGLGEQYF. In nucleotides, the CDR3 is TGTGCCAGCAGCGCAGGGACAGGGTTGGGCGAGCAGTACTTC.

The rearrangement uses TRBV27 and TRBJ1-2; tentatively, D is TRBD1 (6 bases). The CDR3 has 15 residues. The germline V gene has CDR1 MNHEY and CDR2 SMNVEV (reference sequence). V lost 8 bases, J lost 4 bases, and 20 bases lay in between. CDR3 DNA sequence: TGTGCCAGCGGACCCGGGACACCGGGCCTCTATGGCTACACCTTC. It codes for CASGPGTPGLYGYTF.

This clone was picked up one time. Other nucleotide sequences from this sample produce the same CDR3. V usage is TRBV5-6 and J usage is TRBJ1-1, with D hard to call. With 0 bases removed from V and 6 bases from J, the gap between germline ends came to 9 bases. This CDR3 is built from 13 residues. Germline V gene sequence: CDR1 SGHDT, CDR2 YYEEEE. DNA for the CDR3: TGTGCCAGCAGCTTGGGGGCAGGCCCTGAAGCTTTCTTT. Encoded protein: CASSLGAGPEAFF.

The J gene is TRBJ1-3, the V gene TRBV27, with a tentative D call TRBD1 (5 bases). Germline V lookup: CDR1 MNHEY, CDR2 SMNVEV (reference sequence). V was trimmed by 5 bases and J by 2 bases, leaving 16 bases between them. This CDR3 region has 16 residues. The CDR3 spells CASSPSLGETGNTIYF. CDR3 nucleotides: TGTGCCAGCAGTCCCTCGTTGGGGGAGACTGGAAACACCATATATTTT.

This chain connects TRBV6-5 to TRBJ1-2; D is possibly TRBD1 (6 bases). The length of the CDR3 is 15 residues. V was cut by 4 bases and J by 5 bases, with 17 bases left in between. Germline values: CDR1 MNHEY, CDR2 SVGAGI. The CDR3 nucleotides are TGTGCCAGCAGTTCTTACGCGGACAGAAGATATGGCTACACCTTC. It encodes CASSSYADRRYGYTF.

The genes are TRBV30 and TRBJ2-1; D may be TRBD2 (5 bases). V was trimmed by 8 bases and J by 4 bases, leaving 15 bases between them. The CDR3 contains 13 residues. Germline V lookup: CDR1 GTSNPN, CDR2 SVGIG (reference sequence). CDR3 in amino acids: CALSQTNYNEQFF. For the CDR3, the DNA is TGTGCCCTCTCACAGACTAATTACAATGAGCAGTTCTTC.

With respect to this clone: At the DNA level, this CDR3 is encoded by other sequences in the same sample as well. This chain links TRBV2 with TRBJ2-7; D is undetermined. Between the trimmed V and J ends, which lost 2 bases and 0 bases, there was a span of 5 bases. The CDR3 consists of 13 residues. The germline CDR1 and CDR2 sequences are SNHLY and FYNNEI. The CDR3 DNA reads TGTGCCAGCAGTGAACCGGGCTCCTACGAGCAGTACTTC. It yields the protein CASSEPGSYEQYF.

The CDR3 is CAWSGQAGEAFF. The CDR3 DNA is TGTGCCTGGAGCGGACAGGCTGGCGAAGCTTTCTTT. J is TRBJ1-1 and V is TRBV30; 7 bases align to TRBD1. The length of the CDR3 is 12 residues. Losses at the gene ends were 3 bases for V and 8 bases for J; bases not matched to a gene: 6. Germline V gives CDR1 GTSNPN, CDR2 SVGIG (reference sequence).

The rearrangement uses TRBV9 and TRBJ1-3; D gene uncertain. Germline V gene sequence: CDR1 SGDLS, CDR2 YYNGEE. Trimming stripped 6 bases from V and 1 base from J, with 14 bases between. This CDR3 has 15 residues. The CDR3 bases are TGTGCCAGCACCTCAGATGGCGGATCTGGAAACACCATATATTTT. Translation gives CASTSDGGSGNTIYF.

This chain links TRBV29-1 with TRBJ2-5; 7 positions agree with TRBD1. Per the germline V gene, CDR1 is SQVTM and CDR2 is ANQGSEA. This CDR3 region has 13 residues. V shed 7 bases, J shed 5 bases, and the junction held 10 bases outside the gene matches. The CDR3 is CSGLTGPEETQYF. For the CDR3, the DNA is TGCAGCGGTCTGACAGGGCCCGAGGAGACCCAGTACTTC.

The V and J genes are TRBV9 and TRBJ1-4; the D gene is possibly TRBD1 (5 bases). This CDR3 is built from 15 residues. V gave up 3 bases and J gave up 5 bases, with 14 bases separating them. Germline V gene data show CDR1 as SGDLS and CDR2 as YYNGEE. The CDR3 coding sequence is TGTGCCAGCAGCGGGCTTGGGGGAGTAAATGAAAAACTGTTTTTT. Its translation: CASSGLGGVNEKLFF.

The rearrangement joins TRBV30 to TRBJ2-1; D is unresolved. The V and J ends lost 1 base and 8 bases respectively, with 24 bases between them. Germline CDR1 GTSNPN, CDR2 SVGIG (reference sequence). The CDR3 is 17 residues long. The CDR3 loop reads CAWSAGGFGEVLDEQFF. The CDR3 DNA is TGTGCCTGGAGTGCGGGCGGCTTCGGTGAAGTTTTGGATGAGCAGTTCTTC.

CDR3 protein: CASSLGGQTEYSNQPQHF. CDR3 bases: TGTGCCAGCAGCTTGGGGGGACAAACGGAATATAGCAATCAGCCCCAGCATTTT. This rearrangement joins TRBV5-8 to TRBJ1-5, with D possibly being TRBD1 (6 bases). The V and J ends lost 0 bases and 0 bases respectively, with 16 bases between them. The CDR3 is 18 amino acids. The germline V gene encodes CDR1 SGHTS and CDR2 YDEGEE.

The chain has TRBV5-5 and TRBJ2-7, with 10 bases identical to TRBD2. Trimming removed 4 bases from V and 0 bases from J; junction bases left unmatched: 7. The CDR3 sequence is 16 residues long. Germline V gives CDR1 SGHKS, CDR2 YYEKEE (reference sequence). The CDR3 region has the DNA TGTGCCAGCAGCCCCCCTAGCGGGGGAGTCTCCTACGAGCAGTACTTC. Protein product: CASSPPSGGVSYEQYF.